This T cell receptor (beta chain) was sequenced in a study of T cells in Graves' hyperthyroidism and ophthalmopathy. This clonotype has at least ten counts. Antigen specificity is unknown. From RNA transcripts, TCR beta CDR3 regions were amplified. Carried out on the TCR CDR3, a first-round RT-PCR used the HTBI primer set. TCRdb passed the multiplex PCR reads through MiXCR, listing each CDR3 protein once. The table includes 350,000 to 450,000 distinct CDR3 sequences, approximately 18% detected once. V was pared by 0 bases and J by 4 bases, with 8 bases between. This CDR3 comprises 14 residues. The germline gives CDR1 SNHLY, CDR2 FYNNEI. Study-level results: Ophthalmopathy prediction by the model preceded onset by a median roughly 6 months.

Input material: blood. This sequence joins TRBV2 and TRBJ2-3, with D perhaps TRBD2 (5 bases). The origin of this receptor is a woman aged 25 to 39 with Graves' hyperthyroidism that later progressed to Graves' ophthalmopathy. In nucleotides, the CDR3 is TGTGCCAGCAGTGAAGCTCCGGGGTCAGATACGCAGTATTTT. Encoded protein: CASSEAPGSDTQYF.